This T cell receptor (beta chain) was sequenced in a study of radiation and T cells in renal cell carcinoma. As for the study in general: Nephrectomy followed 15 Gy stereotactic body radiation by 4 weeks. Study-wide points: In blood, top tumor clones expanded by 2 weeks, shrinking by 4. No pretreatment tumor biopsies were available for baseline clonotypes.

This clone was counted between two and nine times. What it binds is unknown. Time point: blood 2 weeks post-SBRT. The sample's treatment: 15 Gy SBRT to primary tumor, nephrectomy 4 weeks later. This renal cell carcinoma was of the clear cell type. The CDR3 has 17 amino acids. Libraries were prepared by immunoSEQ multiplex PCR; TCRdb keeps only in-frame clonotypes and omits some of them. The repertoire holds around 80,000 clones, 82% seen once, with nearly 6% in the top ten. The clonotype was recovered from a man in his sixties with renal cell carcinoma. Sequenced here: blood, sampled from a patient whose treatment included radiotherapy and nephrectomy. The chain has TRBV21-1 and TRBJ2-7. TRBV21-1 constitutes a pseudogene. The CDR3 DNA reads TGTGCCAGCAGCAAAGCGAGAAGGGGACGCGCTATTTACGAGCAGTACTTC. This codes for CASSKARRGRAIYEQYF.